This is a list of T cell receptor beta chains from one sample in a study of shared clonotypes between healthy human individuals. Clones were read by immunoSEQ multiplex PCR, and TCRdb kept only the in-frame ones, dropping some. The top ten hold 0.11% to 0.15% of the sample, which has more than 2,000,000 clones, just over 90% seen once. Sequencing was carried out using naive CD4+ T cells sorted from blood. The receptors were gathered from a man aged 18 to 30 in good health. Both conserved end residues are part of each CDR3. A D gene is named only where the DNA matches it firmly. Not every row has a clone size; where given, it reads once, few, many or a size class.

j_gene	d_gene	v_gene	abundance	CDR3nt	CDR3aa
TRBJ2-1	TRBD1	TRBV5-1	NA	TGCGCCAGCAGCTTGGGGGACAGGGACTGGGGTGAGCAGTTCTTC	CASSLGDRDWGEQFF
TRBJ2-2	NA	TRBV29-1	NA	TGCAGCGGCAGAGGCGGAGGAAACACCGGGGAGCTGTTTTTT	CSGRGGGNTGELFF
TRBJ1-5	TRBD1	TRBV14	NA	TGTGCCAGCAGCCAAGAGGTCCAGGGGGCGAAGTATAGCAATCAGCCCCAGCATTTT	CASSQEVQGAKYSNQPQHF
TRBJ2-2	NA	TRBV6-5	NA	TGTGCCAGCAGTTACTCTCCCTCACTCTACACCGGGGAGCTGTTTTTT	CASSYSPSLYTGELFF
TRBJ2-3	NA	TRBV9	NA	TGTGCCAGCAGCGTAGCCCACGGCACAGATACGCAGTATTTT	CASSVAHGTDTQYF
TRBJ1-4	TRBD1	TRBV4-1	NA	TGCGCCTCCAGGGGGGGAGATGAAAAACTGTTTTTT	CASRGGDEKLFF
TRBJ2-2	NA	TRBV6-6	NA	TGTGCCAGCCGGCCAGGGGGGAGCGGGGAGCTGTTTTTT	CASRPGGSGELFF
TRBJ2-5	TRBD1	TRBV18	once	TGTGCCAGCTCACCGTTTACAGGGGGCGAAGAGACCCAGTACTTC	CASSPFTGGEETQYF
TRBJ2-7	NA	TRBV15	NA	TGTGCCACCAGCAGAGCCCCGGGTAGCTCCTACGAGCAGTACTTC	CATSRAPGSSYEQYF
TRBJ2-1	NA	TRBV11-2	NA	TGTGCCAGCAGTCAACTCGCGAAGGACTACCGGAATGAGCAGTTCTTC	CASSQLAKDYRNEQFF